This record looks at one TCR beta chain sequence and its context. TCRdb keeps only in-frame clones here, not all; method: immunoSEQ multiplex PCR. The repertoire holds around 180,000 clones, with approximately 91% as singletons. This sample is part of a study of control samples from healthy donors and cancer patients. The CDR3 has 15 residues. V shed 2 bases, J shed 8 bases, and the junction held 7 bases outside the gene matches. Sequenced sample: blood. The chain links TRBV23-1 to TRBJ2-2, with 8 bases that match TRBD2. TRBV23-1 is flagged as an ORF with uncertain function. This TCR derives from a woman aged 35 to 49 in good health. CDR3 sequence reads: CASSQVAGKAGELFF. The CDR3 DNA reads TGCGCCAGCAGTCAAGTAGCGGGGAAGGCGGGGGAGCTGTTTTTT.